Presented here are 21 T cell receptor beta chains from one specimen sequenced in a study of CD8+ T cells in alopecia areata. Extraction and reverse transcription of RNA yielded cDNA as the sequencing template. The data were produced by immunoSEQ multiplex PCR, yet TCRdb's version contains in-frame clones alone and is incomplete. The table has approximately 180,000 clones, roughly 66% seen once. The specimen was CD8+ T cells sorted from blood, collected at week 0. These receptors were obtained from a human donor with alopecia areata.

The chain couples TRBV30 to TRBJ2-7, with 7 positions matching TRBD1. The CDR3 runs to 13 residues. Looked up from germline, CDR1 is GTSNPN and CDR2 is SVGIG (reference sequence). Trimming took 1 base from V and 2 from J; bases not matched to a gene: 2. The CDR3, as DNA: TGTGCCTGGAGTGACGGGACAGCCTACGAGCAGTACTTC. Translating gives CAWSDGTAYEQYF.

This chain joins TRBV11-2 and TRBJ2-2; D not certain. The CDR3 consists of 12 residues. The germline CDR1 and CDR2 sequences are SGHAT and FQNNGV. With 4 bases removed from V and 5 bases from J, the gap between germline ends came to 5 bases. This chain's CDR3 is CASSSTTGELFF. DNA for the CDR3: TGTGCCAGCAGCTCCACGACCGGGGAGCTGTTTTTT. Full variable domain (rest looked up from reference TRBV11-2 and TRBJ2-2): EAGVAQSPRYKIIEKRQSVAFWCNPISGHATLYWYQQILGQGPKLLIQFQNNGVVDDSQLPKDRFSAERLKGVDSTLKIQPAKLEDSAVYLCASSSTTGELFFGEGSRLTVL.

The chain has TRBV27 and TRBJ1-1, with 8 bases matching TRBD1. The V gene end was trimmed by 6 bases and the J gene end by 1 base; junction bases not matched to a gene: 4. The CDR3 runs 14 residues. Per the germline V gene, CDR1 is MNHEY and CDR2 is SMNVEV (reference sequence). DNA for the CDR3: TGTGCCAGCAGGGCCGGGACAGGGAACACTGAAGCTTTCTTT. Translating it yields CASRAGTGNTEAFF.

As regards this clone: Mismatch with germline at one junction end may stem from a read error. CDR3: CANSGQGNNEQFF. In nucleotides, the CDR3 is TGTGCCAACAGCGGACAGGGGAACAATGAGCAGTTCTTC. The J gene is TRBJ2-1, the V gene TRBV13, with 9 bases that match TRBD1. The CDR3 consists of 13 residues. Germline V gene data show CDR1 as PRHDT and CDR2 as FYEKMQ (reference sequence).

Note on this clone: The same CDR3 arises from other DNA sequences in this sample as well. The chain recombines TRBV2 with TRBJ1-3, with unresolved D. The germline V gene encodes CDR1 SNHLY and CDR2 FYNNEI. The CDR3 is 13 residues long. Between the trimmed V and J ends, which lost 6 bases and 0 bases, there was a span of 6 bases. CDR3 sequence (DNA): TGTGCCAGCAGAGCAAGCTCTGGAAACACCATATATTTT. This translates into CASRASSGNTIYF.

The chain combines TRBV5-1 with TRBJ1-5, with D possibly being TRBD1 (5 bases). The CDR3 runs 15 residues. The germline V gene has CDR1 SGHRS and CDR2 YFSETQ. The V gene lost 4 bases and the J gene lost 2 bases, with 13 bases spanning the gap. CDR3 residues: CASSQNGGGNQPQHF. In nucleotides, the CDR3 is TGCGCCAGCAGCCAGAATGGAGGGGGCAATCAGCCCCAGCATTTT.

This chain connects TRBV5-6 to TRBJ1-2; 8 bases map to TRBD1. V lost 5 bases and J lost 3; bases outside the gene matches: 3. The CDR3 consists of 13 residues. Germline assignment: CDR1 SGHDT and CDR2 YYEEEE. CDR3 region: CASRPTGDYGYTF. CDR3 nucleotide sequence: TGTGCCAGCAGGCCGACAGGGGACTATGGCTACACCTTC.

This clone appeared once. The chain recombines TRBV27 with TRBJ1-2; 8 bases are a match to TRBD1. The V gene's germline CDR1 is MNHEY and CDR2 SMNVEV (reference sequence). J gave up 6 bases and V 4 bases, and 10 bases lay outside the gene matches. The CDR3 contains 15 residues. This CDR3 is CASSSLRGRSNGYTF. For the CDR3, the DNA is TGTGCCAGCAGTTCTCTCAGGGGGCGTTCAAATGGCTACACCTTC.

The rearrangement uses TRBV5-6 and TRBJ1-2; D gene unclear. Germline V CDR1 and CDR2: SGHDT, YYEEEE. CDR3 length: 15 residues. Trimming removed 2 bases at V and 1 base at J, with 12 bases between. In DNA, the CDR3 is TGTGCCAGCAGCTTAGGATTAGGGTTTAACTATGGCTACACCTTC. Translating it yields CASSLGLGFNYGYTF.

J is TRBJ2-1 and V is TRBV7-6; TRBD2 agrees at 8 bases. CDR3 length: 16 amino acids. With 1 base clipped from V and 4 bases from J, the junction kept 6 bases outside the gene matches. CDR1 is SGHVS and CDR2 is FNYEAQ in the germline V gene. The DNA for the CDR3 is TGTGCCAGCAGCTTAGTAAAGCGGGGGACTTACAATGAGCAGTTCTTC. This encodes CASSLVKRGTYNEQFF. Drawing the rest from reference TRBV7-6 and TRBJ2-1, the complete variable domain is GAGVSQSPRYKVTKRGQDVALRCDPISGHVSLYWYRQALGQGPEFLTYFNYEAQQDKSGLPNDRFSAERPEGSISTLTIQRTEQRDSAMYRCASSLVKRGTYNEQFFGPGTRLTVL.

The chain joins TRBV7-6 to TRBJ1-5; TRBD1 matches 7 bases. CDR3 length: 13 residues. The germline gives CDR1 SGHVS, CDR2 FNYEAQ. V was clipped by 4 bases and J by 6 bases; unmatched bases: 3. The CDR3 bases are TGTGCCAGCAGCTCAGGGGGTGGTCAGCCCCAGCATTTT. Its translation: CASSSGGGQPQHF.

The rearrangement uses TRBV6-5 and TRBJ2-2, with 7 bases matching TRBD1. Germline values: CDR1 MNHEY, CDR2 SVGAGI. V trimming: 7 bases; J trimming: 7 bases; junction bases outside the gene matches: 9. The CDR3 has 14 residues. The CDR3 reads CASNSGQASGELFF. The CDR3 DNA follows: TGTGCCAGCAACTCTGGACAGGCCAGCGGGGAGCTGTTTTTT.

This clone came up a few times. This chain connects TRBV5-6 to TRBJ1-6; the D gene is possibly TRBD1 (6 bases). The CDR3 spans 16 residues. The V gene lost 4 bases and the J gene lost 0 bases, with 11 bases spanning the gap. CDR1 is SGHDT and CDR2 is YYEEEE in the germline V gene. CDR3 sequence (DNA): TGTGCCAGCAGCCCCGGACAGAGCTCCTATAATTCACCCCTCCACTTT. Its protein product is CASSPGQSSYNSPLHF.

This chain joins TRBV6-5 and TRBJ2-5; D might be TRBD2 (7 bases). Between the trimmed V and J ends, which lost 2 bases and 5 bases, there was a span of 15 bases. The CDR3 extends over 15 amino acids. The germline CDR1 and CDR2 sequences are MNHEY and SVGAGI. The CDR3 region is CASSYRGGRGETQYF. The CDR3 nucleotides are TGTGCCAGCAGTTACAGGGGGGGGCGAGGGGAGACCCAGTACTTC.

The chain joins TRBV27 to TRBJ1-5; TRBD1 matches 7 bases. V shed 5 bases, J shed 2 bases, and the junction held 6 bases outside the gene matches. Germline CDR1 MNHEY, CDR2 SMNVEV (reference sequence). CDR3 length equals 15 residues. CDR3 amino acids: CASSADRLGNQPQHF. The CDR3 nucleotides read TGTGCCAGCAGTGCGGACAGGTTGGGCAATCAGCCCCAGCATTTT.

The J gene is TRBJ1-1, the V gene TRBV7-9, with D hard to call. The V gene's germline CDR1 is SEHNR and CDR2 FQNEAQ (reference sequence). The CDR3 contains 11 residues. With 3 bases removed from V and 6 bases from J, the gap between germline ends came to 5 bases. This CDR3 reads CASSFSPEAFF. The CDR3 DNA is TGTGCCAGCAGCTTTTCACCTGAAGCTTTCTTT. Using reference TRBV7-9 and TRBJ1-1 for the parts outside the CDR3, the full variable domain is DTGVSQNPRHKITKRGQNVTFRCDPISEHNRLYWYRQTLGQGPEFLTYFQNEAQLEKSRLLSDRFSAERPKGSFSTLEIQRTEQGDSAMYLCASSFSPEAFFGQGTRLTVV.

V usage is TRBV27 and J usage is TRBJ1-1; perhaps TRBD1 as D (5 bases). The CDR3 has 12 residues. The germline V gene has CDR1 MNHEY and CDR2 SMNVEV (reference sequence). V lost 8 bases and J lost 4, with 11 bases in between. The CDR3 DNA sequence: TGTGCCAGCCGTGCAGGGAGCACTGAAGCTTTCTTT. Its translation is CASRAGSTEAFF.

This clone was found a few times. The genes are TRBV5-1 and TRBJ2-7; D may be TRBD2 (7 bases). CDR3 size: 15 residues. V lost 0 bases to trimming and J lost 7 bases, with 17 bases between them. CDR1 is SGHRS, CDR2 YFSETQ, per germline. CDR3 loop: CASSLASGGHGEQYF. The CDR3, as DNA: TGCGCCAGCAGCTTGGCCTCGGGGGGCCATGGTGAGCAGTACTTC. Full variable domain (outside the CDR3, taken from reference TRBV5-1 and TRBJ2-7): KAGVTQTPRYLIKTRGQQVTLSCSPISGHRSVSWYQQTPGQGLQFLFEYFSETQRNKGNFPGRFSGRQFSNSRSEMNVSTLELGDSALYLCASSLASGGHGEQYFGPGTRLTVT.

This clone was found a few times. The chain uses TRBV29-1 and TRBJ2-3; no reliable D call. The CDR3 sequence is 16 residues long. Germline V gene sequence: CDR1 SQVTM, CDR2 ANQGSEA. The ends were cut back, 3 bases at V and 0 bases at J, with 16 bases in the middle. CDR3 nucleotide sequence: TGCAGCGTTGAGGTTTTCGGTGCTACTAGCACAGATACGCAGTATTTT. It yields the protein CSVEVFGATSTDTQYF.

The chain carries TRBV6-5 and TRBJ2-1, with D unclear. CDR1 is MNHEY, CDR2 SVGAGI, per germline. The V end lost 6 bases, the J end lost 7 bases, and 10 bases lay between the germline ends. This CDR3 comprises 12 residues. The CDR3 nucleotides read TGTGCCAGCAGCCCGACTCGTAATGAGCAGTTCTTC. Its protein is CASSPTRNEQFF.

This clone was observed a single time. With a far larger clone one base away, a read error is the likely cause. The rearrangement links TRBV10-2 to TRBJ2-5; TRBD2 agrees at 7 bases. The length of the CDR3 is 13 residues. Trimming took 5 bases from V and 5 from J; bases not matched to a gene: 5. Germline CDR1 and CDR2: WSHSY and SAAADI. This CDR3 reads CASSPTSWETQYF. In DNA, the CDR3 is TGCGCCAGCAGTCCGACTAGCTGGGAGACCCAGTACTTC.